Listed below are T cell receptor beta chains from one sample, sequenced in a study of blood T cell repertoires in COVID-19. Some clones are missing from TCRdb's copy, which holds only in-frame ones; the method was immunoSEQ multiplex PCR. The repertoire includes approximately 100,000 clones, more than 75% of them detected once, and 11% sits in the top ten. The source material was peripheral blood. Source of these receptors: a woman aged 25 to 39 with acute or convalescent COVID-19. Both conserved end residues are part of each CDR3. The D gene is left open where the match is weak. Size is stated for part of the rows, as once, few or many counts, or as a class when the clone is expanded.

v_call: TRBV4-1; clone_size: NA; d_call: TRBD1; j_call: TRBJ2-7; cdr3_nt: TGCGCCAGCAGCCCTACCAGACAGGGGGTAATTTCCGAGCAGTACTTC; cdr3_aa: CASSPTRQGVISEQYF
v_call: TRBV5-6; clone_size: NA; d_call: TRBD2; j_call: TRBJ2-7; cdr3_nt: TGTGCCAGCAGCGGCCGGACTAGCGGGGGGCACTACGAGCAGTACTTC; cdr3_aa: CASSGRTSGGHYEQYF
v_call: TRBV4-1; clone_size: once; d_call: NA; j_call: TRBJ1-1; cdr3_nt: TGCGCCAGCAGCCGAACAGGGTCGGTGAACACTGAAGCTTTCTTT; cdr3_aa: CASSRTGSVNTEAFF
v_call: TRBV3-1/TRBV3-2; clone_size: NA; d_call: TRBD1; j_call: TRBJ2-3; cdr3_nt: TGTGCCAGCCGACGACAGGGTAGCACAGATACGCAGTATTTT; cdr3_aa: CASRRQGSTDTQYF
v_call: TRBV28; clone_size: once; d_call: NA; j_call: TRBJ1-1; cdr3_nt: TGTGCCAGCAGGCTTGTTGGGGGGGGGACTGAAGCTTTCTTT; cdr3_aa: CASRLVGGGTEAFF
v_call: TRBV19; clone_size: once; d_call: NA; j_call: TRBJ1-5; cdr3_nt: TGTGCCAGTAGTTCCCCCGGCAGGGGTAATCAGCCCCAGCATTTT; cdr3_aa: CASSSPGRGNQPQHF
v_call: TRBV2; clone_size: NA; d_call: NA; j_call: TRBJ1-2; cdr3_nt: TGTGCCAGCAGTGGCGCAGGGCCGGATGGCTACACCTTC; cdr3_aa: CASSGAGPDGYTF
v_call: TRBV3-1/TRBV3-2; clone_size: once; d_call: TRBD2; j_call: TRBJ2-2; cdr3_nt: TGTGCCAGCAGCCAAGATTCGGGGGGACTCACGAACACCGGGGAGCTGTTTTTT; cdr3_aa: CASSQDSGGLTNTGELFF
v_call: TRBV7-3; clone_size: NA; d_call: TRBD2; j_call: TRBJ2-3; cdr3_nt: TGTGCCAGCAGCTCCGATCCACCCAGCGGGGGAACAGATACGCAGTATTTT; cdr3_aa: CASSSDPPSGGTDTQYF
v_call: TRBV18; clone_size: few; d_call: TRBD1; j_call: TRBJ1-2; cdr3_nt: TGTGCCAGCTCACCGACCCCCGGGACAGATGGCTACACCTTC; cdr3_aa: CASSPTPGTDGYTF
v_call: TRBV18; clone_size: NA; d_call: NA; j_call: TRBJ1-1; cdr3_nt: TGTGCCAGCTCACAGGGGGAAGAAACTGAAGCTTTCTTT; cdr3_aa: CASSQGEETEAFF
v_call: TRBV10-1; clone_size: NA; d_call: NA; j_call: TRBJ2-3; cdr3_nt: TGCGCCAGCAGTGGGCTGCGAGCGATGAACACGGATACGCAGTATTTT; cdr3_aa: CASSGLRAMNTDTQYF
v_call: TRBV5-6; clone_size: NA; d_call: NA; j_call: TRBJ1-6; cdr3_nt: TGTGCCAGCAGCTTGTATAGGGAGGAGAATTCACCCCTCCACTTT; cdr3_aa: CASSLYREENSPLHF
v_call: TRBV7-2; clone_size: NA; d_call: NA; j_call: TRBJ1-1; cdr3_nt: TGTGCCAGCAGCTTATGGGGGCAGGGCACTGAAGCTTTCTTT; cdr3_aa: CASSLWGQGTEAFF
v_call: TRBV30; clone_size: NA; d_call: NA; j_call: TRBJ1-1; cdr3_nt: TGTGCCTGGAGTGTACGTTGGGGGGTGATAATGAACACTGAAGCTTTCTTT; cdr3_aa: CAWSVRWGVIMNTEAFF
v_call: TRBV6-5; clone_size: NA; d_call: NA; j_call: TRBJ1-5; cdr3_nt: TGTGCCAGCAGCCTCCTATCTCAGCCCCAGCATTTT; cdr3_aa: CASSLLSQPQHF
v_call: TRBV7-6; clone_size: NA; d_call: NA; j_call: TRBJ1-1; cdr3_nt: TGTGCCAGCAGCTCTTCTCTATCGGGGAACACTGAAGCTTTCTTT; cdr3_aa: CASSSSLSGNTEAFF
v_call: TRBV5-8; clone_size: NA; d_call: NA; j_call: TRBJ1-1; cdr3_nt: TGTGCCAGCAGCTTAGGGAACAGGGCCCGAAACACTGAAGCTTTCTTT; cdr3_aa: CASSLGNRARNTEAFF
v_call: TRBV23-1; clone_size: once; d_call: NA; j_call: TRBJ1-2; cdr3_nt: TGCGCCAGCAGTCAAAGCGTTGCGCAGTCTAACTATGGCTACACCTTC; cdr3_aa: CASSQSVAQSNYGYTF
v_call: TRBV28; clone_size: NA; d_call: TRBD1; j_call: TRBJ1-2; cdr3_nt: TGTGCCAGCAGTCAACTCGACAGGGGCAGCTATGGCTACACCTTC; cdr3_aa: CASSQLDRGSYGYTF
v_call: TRBV7-3; clone_size: NA; d_call: NA; j_call: TRBJ2-3; cdr3_nt: TGTGCCAGCAGCCTCCGGGACACAGATACGCAGTATTTT; cdr3_aa: CASSLRDTDTQYF
v_call: TRBV21-1; clone_size: NA; d_call: NA; j_call: TRBJ1-5; cdr3_nt: TGTGCCAGCAGCGGGGACAGACTATTACCGTGGGAGCCCCAGCATTTT; cdr3_aa: CASSGDRLLPWEPQHF
v_call: TRBV9; clone_size: NA; d_call: NA; j_call: TRBJ1-2; cdr3_nt: TGTGCCAGCAGCGTAGCCAACAGTAACTATGGCTACACCTTC; cdr3_aa: CASSVANSNYGYTF
v_call: TRBV7-9; clone_size: once; d_call: NA; j_call: TRBJ1-2; cdr3_nt: TGTGCCAGCAGCCGCGACAGAGACTCATATGGCTACACCTTC; cdr3_aa: CASSRDRDSYGYTF
v_call: TRBV6-6; clone_size: NA; d_call: TRBD1; j_call: TRBJ2-7; cdr3_nt: TGTGCCAGCAGTTACGACAGGGGGAACGAGCAGTACTTC; cdr3_aa: CASSYDRGNEQYF
v_call: TRBV19; clone_size: few; d_call: NA; j_call: TRBJ1-1; cdr3_nt: TGTGCCAGTACCCTTTTTTTGTCCTTTGGAGGGAACACTGAAGCTTTCTTT; cdr3_aa: CASTLFLSFGGNTEAFF
v_call: TRBV5-1; clone_size: NA; d_call: NA; j_call: TRBJ1-4; cdr3_nt: TGCGCCAGCTCCGCGGGGACAACTAATGAAAAACTGTTTTTT; cdr3_aa: CASSAGTTNEKLFF
v_call: TRBV2; clone_size: NA; d_call: TRBD1; j_call: TRBJ1-1; cdr3_nt: TGTGCCACCCCAGGGGACAGGCCGAACACTGAAGCTTTCTTT; cdr3_aa: CATPGDRPNTEAFF
v_call: TRBV10-3; clone_size: NA; d_call: NA; j_call: TRBJ1-4; cdr3_nt: TGTGCCATCAGTGATAGACAGAGAAATGAAAAACTGTTTTTT; cdr3_aa: CAISDRQRNEKLFF
v_call: TRBV18; clone_size: few; d_call: NA; j_call: TRBJ2-7; cdr3_nt: TGTGCCAGCTCACCGGGCAGATTCCTCTACGAGCAGTACTTC; cdr3_aa: CASSPGRFLYEQYF
v_call: TRBV12-2; clone_size: once; d_call: NA; j_call: TRBJ1-6; cdr3_nt: TGTGCAAGTCGTTTCGGACAGCCCCGCGGAAATTCACCCCTCCACTTT; cdr3_aa: CASRFGQPRGNSPLHF
v_call: TRBV7-9; clone_size: once; d_call: NA; j_call: TRBJ2-3; cdr3_nt: TGTGCCAGCAGACCCACAGGAGGCACAGATACGCAGTATTTT; cdr3_aa: CASRPTGGTDTQYF
v_call: TRBV28; clone_size: NA; d_call: TRBD1; j_call: TRBJ1-2; cdr3_nt: TGTGCCAGCTCTCAAATCGGGACAGCCGTGACCTATGGCTACACCTTC; cdr3_aa: CASSQIGTAVTYGYTF
v_call: TRBV3-1/TRBV3-2; clone_size: few; d_call: NA; j_call: TRBJ1-1; cdr3_nt: TGTGCCAGCAGCCATCGCAGGGTGGACACTGAAGCTTTCTTT; cdr3_aa: CASSHRRVDTEAFF
v_call: TRBV18; clone_size: NA; d_call: NA; j_call: TRBJ1-1; cdr3_nt: TGTGCCAGCTCACCACCGACGGGAATCGGGGACACTGAAGCTTTCTTT; cdr3_aa: CASSPPTGIGDTEAFF
v_call: TRBV12-5; clone_size: once; d_call: TRBD1; j_call: TRBJ1-5; cdr3_nt: TGTGCTAGTGGTTTGGTACTCGTTTCGGGACAGGGGGAACAGCCCCAGCATTTT; cdr3_aa: CASGLVLVSGQGEQPQHF
v_call: TRBV6-5; clone_size: NA; d_call: TRBD1; j_call: TRBJ1-2; cdr3_nt: TGTGCCAGCAGTTACTTGGACAGGGCCTATGGCTACACCTTC; cdr3_aa: CASSYLDRAYGYTF